This is a list of T cell receptor beta chains from one sample in a study of T cell repertoires in cytomegalovirus infection. MiXCR, applied by TCRdb to the reads, yields one record per CDR3 protein. The data show around 230,000 distinct CDR3 sequences, with about 7% seen just once and about 6.3% held by the top ten. The sample taken for sequencing was PBMCs. The receptors originated from a human donor in good health (CMV status not recorded). Some clones in this sample may be carry-over from other donors' samples. The CDR3 runs from the conserved cysteine through the conserved F or W. A D gene is named only where the DNA matches it firmly. Clone size, where shown, is once, few, many, or a class for clones that have expanded.

CASRVGDRGSTDTQYF TGTGCCAGCAGGGTTGGGGACAGGGGTAGCACAGATACGCAGTATTTT TRBJ2-3 many TRBD1 TRBV11-2
CASSGRSSDTQYF TGTGCCAGCAGTGGAAGGTCGTCAGATACGCAGTATTTT TRBJ2-3 many . TRBV6-2/TRBV6-3
CATSENGYTF TGTGCCACCTCCGAGAATGGCTACACCTTC TRBJ1-2 many . TRBV6-2/TRBV6-3
CASGLEDRAPLHF TGTGCTAGTGGTTTGGAAGACAGGGCACCCCTCCACTTT TRBJ1-6 many TRBD1 TRBV12-5
CASSFLDRGTYGYSF TGTGCCAGTAGCTTCCTCGACAGGGGGACTTATGGCTACTCCTTC TRBJ1-2 . TRBD1 TRBV28
CASTRDYGYTF TGTGCCAGCACAAGGGACTATGGCTACACCTTC TRBJ1-2 few . TRBV7-2
CASRPGTEAFF TGTGCCAGTCGACCAGGGACTGAAGCTTTCTTT TRBJ1-1 many . TRBV7-2
CSARGTGNHGYTF TGCAGTGCTAGAGGGACAGGGAACCATGGCTACACCTTC TRBJ1-2 many TRBD1 TRBV20-1
CASTTQARTEAFF TGTGCCAGCACCACGCAGGCGCGTACTGAAGCTTTCTTT TRBJ1-1 many . TRBV28
CASSFTGTGKVPLHF TGTGCCAGCAGCTTTACCGGGACAGGGAAAGTCCCCCTCCACTTT TRBJ1-6 many TRBD1 TRBV5-6
CSARDPTSGGPPETQYF TGCAGTGCTAGAGATCCAACTAGCGGGGGACCCCCAGAGACCCAGTACTTC TRBJ2-5 . TRBD2 TRBV20-1
CARAAGPSVNEQYF TGTGCCAGAGCAGCGGGGCCTAGCGTCAACGAGCAGTACTTC TRBJ2-7 many TRBD2 TRBV2
CASSLGPVSMNTEAFF TGTGCCAGCAGCTTAGGCCCTGTGTCCATGAACACTGAAGCTTTCTTT TRBJ1-1 many . TRBV7-2
CASSFVDSRGGYTF TGTGCCAGCAGCTTCGTCGACAGCAGAGGTGGCTACACCTTC TRBJ1-2 few . TRBV7-9
CASSPRDRSYEQYF TGTGCCAGCTCACCCCGGGACAGGTCCTACGAGCAGTACTTC TRBJ2-7 many TRBD1 TRBV18
CASNHDRRLAVNEQFF TGTGCCAGCAATCACGACAGAAGACTAGCGGTGAATGAGCAGTTCTTC TRBJ2-1 many TRBD2 TRBV6-1
CASNYQRGQETQYF TGTGCCAGCAACTACCAGCGGGGGCAAGAGACCCAGTACTTC TRBJ2-5 many TRBD2 TRBV6-1
CASSSPQGSPPGETQYF TGTGCCAGCAGCTCACCACAGGGAAGCCCGCCGGGCGAGACCCAGTACTTC TRBJ2-5 many . TRBV6-2/TRBV6-3
CSARDQHQEETQYF TGCAGTGCTAGAGATCAACACCAGGAAGAGACCCAGTACTTC TRBJ2-5 . . TRBV20-1
CASSSRTGGSYEQYF TGTGCCAGCAGCTCTAGGACAGGGGGCTCCTACGAGCAGTACTTC TRBJ2-7 . TRBD1 TRBV7-6
CASSLGGGLAGAGAFF TGTGCCAGCAGTTTAGGGGGAGGACTAGCGGGGGCCGGGGCGTTCTTC TRBJ2-1 many TRBD2 TRBV7-2
CASRPTASGNTIYF TGTGCCAGCAGACCGACAGCCTCTGGAAACACCATATATTTT TRBJ1-3 many . TRBV7-2
CASSHNRRETQYF TGTGCCAGCAGCCACAACAGGAGAGAGACCCAGTACTTC TRBJ2-5 . . TRBV12-3/TRBV12-4
CASTPDRGDGYTF TGTGCCAGCACCCCAGACAGGGGAGATGGCTACACCTTC TRBJ1-2 few TRBD1 TRBV9
CASSYSGGGGRDEQFF TGTGCCAGCAGTTACTCCGGCGGGGGGGGCCGAGATGAGCAGTTCTTC TRBJ2-1 many TRBD2 TRBV6-2/TRBV6-3
CASSDTVVNTEAFF TGTGCCAGCAGTGATACTGTTGTGAACACTGAAGCTTTCTTT TRBJ1-1 few . TRBV2
CASSSQGATKNIQYF TGTGCCAGCAGTTCACAGGGGGCGACCAAAAACATTCAGTACTTC TRBJ2-4 many TRBD1 TRBV6-5
CASTLDSFSYNEQFF TGTGCCAGCACCCTTGACAGTTTCTCCTACAATGAGCAGTTCTTC TRBJ2-1 many . TRBV28
CASSLSGGSEAFF TGTGCCAGCAGCTTATCAGGGGGCTCTGAAGCTTTCTTT TRBJ1-1 many TRBD1 TRBV7-2